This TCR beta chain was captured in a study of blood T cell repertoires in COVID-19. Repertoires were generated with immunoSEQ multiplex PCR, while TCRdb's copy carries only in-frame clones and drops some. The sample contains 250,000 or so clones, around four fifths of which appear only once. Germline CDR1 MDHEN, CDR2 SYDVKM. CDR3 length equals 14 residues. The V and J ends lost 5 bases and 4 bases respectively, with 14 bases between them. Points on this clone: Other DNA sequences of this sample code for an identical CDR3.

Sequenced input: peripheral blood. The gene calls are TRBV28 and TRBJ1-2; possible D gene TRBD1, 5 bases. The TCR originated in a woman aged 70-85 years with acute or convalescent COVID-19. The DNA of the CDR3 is TGTGCCAGCAGTCTCGGGGCGGGGAGCTATGGCTACACCTTC. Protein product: CASSLGAGSYGYTF.